The 13 T cell receptor beta chains listed next were all sequenced from one sample in a study of cytomegalovirus exposure and HLA in healthy donors. PCR was performed using 60 Vbeta and 13 Jbeta primers. The protocol was immunoSEQ multiplex PCR, while the TCRdb copy is restricted to in-frame clones and leaves out a portion. The sample includes about 120,000 clones, around 80% of them seen just once. Source material: PBMCs. These TCRs come from a man aged 25 to 40 in good health and CMV-seropositive.

The CDR3 spells CASSLRGSGSLDTQYF. In DNA, the CDR3 is TGTGCCAGCAGTTTGCGTGGTAGCGGGAGCTTAGATACGCAGTATTTT. The rearrangement joins TRBV5-6 to TRBJ2-3; the match to TRBD2 covers 9 bases. Germline lookup yields CDR1 SGHDT and CDR2 YYEEEE. After removal of 5 bases from V and 5 bases from J, the junction contained 12 bases not matched to a gene. This CDR3 spans 16 amino acids.

This chain connects TRBV7-2 to TRBJ1-6; D is unresolved. V gave up 6 bases and J gave up 4 bases, with 16 bases separating them. Germline CDR1 is SGHTA and CDR2 is FQGNSA. The CDR3 loop spans 16 amino acids. In nucleotides, the CDR3 is TGTGCCAGCAGAGGCGGCGCGGCCCGGTATAATTCACCCCTCCACTTT. It specifies CASRGGAARYNSPLHF.

The chain recombines TRBV7-8 with TRBJ1-5, with 8 bases aligning to TRBD1. The CDR3 contains 16 residues. CDR1 is SGHVS, CDR2 FQNEAQ, per germline. Unmatched junction bases numbered 8, after V lost 7 bases and J lost 0 bases. CDR3: CASNLDRGYSNQPQHF. CDR3 nucleotides: TGTGCCAGCAACCTCGACAGGGGATATAGCAATCAGCCCCAGCATTTT.

This clone showed up just once. The genes are TRBV28 and TRBJ2-5; D possibly corresponds to TRBD2 (5 bases). The CDR3 consists of 13 residues. The germline V gene encodes CDR1 MDHEN and CDR2 SYDVKM. The V and J ends lost 7 bases and 3 bases respectively, with 12 bases between them. The CDR3 bases are TGTGCCAGCACTGAGGGCACCGAAGAGACCCAGTACTTC. Translating gives CASTEGTEETQYF.

The chain couples TRBV7-8 to TRBJ2-5; 12 nucleotides align to TRBD1. The CDR3 spans 22 residues. Germline CDR1 SGHVS, CDR2 FQNEAQ. Losses at the gene ends were 1 base for V and 5 bases for J; bases not matched to a gene: 23. The CDR3 is CASSLGATIGGWWDRGPETQYF. DNA for the CDR3: TGTGCCAGCAGCTTAGGAGCTACCATAGGAGGTTGGTGGGACAGGGGGCCCGAGACCCAGTACTTC.

J is TRBJ1-2 and V is TRBV4-3, with D hard to call. In germline, CDR1 is LGHNA, CDR2 YSLEER. Between the trimmed V and J ends, which lost 6 bases and 5 bases, there was a span of 19 bases. The CDR3 runs to 15 residues. The CDR3 DNA reads TGCGCCAGCAGTAGAGAGACGACATCCGTTTATGGCTACACCTTC. Translating gives CASSRETTSVYGYTF.

The chain carries TRBV9 and TRBJ1-1; 10 bases are a match to TRBD1. V shed 4 bases, J shed 5 bases, and the junction held 8 bases outside the gene matches. CDR1 and CDR2 (germline): SGDLS, YYNGEE. This CDR3 contains 15 residues. This CDR3 is CASSPRGQGYTEAFF. The CDR3 nucleotides are TGTGCCAGCAGCCCTAGGGGACAGGGGTATACTGAAGCTTTCTTT.

The CDR3 nucleotides read TGCGCCAGCATCCCTCCGGGACAGGGGTCTAAGGATACGCAGTATTTT. Translated, it gives CASIPPGQGSKDTQYF. The chain recombines TRBV4-3 with TRBJ2-3, with TRBD1 matching 10 bases. The V and J ends lost 7 bases and 6 bases, in that order; junction bases with no gene match: 13. This CDR3 comprises 16 residues. In germline, CDR1 is LGHNA, CDR2 YSLEER.

The chain couples TRBV10-3 to TRBJ2-2, with 7 bases aligning to TRBD1. CDR3 length equals 14 residues. After removal of 10 bases from V and 5 bases from J, the junction contained 10 bases not matched to a gene. The germline V gene encodes CDR1 ENHRY and CDR2 SYGVKD. The CDR3 loop is CATKNRGGTGELFF. The CDR3 region has the DNA TGTGCCACCAAGAACAGGGGTGGGACCGGGGAGCTGTTTTTT.

A few counts support this clone. The V and J genes are TRBV4-3 and TRBJ2-5; TRBD2 matches 10 bases. J lost 2 bases, V lost 4 bases, and 1 base had no gene match. Germline V CDR1 and CDR2: LGHNA, YSLEER. The CDR3 is 14 residues long. The CDR3 DNA is TGCGCCAGCAGCCGAGCGGGGGGGCAAGAGACCCAGTACTTC. Translated, it gives CASSRAGGQETQYF.

The chain couples TRBV5-4 to TRBJ1-4, with 7 bases fitting TRBD1. There are 15 residues in the CDR3. Germline values: CDR1 SGHNT, CDR2 YYREEE (reference sequence). V gave up 4 bases and J gave up 4 bases; unmatched junction bases: 7. CDR3 region: CASSHPGQINEKLFF. DNA of the CDR3: TGTGCCAGCAGCCACCCGGGACAGATTAATGAAAAACTGTTTTTT. Complete variable domain (other parts from reference TRBV5-4 and TRBJ1-4): ETGVTQSPTHLIKTRGQQVTLRCSSQSGHNTVSWYQQALGQGPQFIFQYYREEENGRGNFPPRFSGLQFPNYSSELNVNALELDDSALYLCASSHPGQINEKLFFGSGTQLSVL.

The chain has TRBV7-8 and TRBJ2-7; 13 bases are a match to TRBD2. V lost 5 bases and J lost 2; bases outside the gene matches: 3. CDR3 length equals 15 residues. Germline V gene lookup returns CDR1 SGHVS and CDR2 FQNEAQ. CDR3 DNA sequence: TGTGCCAGCAGCGGGACTAGCGGGAAGACCTACGAGCAGTACTTC. Encoded protein: CASSGTSGKTYEQYF.

This clone was counted between two and nine times. The chain carries TRBV4-1 and TRBJ2-7, with 7 bases aligning to TRBD1. The J segment lost 3 bases and the V segment lost 4 bases, leaving 6 bases of the junction unmatched. CDR1 is MGHRA, CDR2 YSYEKL, per germline. CDR3 length: 14 amino acids. The CDR3 DNA reads TGCGCCAGCAGCCCGGCGACAGGGATCTACGAGCAGTACTTC. Amino acids: CASSPATGIYEQYF.